These 8 T cell receptor beta chains originate from one sample sequenced in a study of cytomegalovirus exposure and HLA in healthy donors. The PCR ran on 60 Vbeta and 13 Jbeta primers. Data came from immunoSEQ multiplex PCR; TCRdb stores just in-frame clones and leaves some out. The sample lists 150,000 to 200,000 clones, roughly four fifths seen once, with 0.7% to 0.8% in the top ten. Sequencing was done on a sample of PBMCs. These receptor sequences come from a female donor in good health and CMV-seronegative.

V and J are TRBV14 and TRBJ2-7; D is perhaps TRBD1 (6 bases). V was pared by 3 bases and J by 6 bases, with 12 bases between. CDR3 length equals 13 residues. Germline loops: CDR1 SGHDN, CDR2 FVKESK. CDR3 amino acids: CASSQNRVGEQYF. CDR3 DNA sequence: TGTGCCAGCAGCCAGAACAGGGTGGGCGAGCAGTACTTC.

The DNA for the CDR3 is TGCGCCAGCAGCTCAACCGGGGACAGTGTTGGCTACACCTTC. As protein: CASSSTGDSVGYTF. The rearrangement joins TRBV5-1 to TRBJ1-2; 7 nucleotides align to TRBD1. The junction had 9 bases not matched to a gene; V was cut back by 3 bases and J by 7 bases. This CDR3 has 14 amino acids. Per the germline V gene, CDR1 is SGHRS and CDR2 is YFSETQ.

This clone was recorded a few times. The J gene is TRBJ1-2, the V gene TRBV6-1; 8 positions match TRBD1. The CDR3 is made up of 15 amino acids. Germline trimming cut 3 bases from V and 3 bases from J; bases unmatched to any gene: 6. Germline values: CDR1 MNHNS, CDR2 SASEGT. The CDR3 here is CASSDSTGGDYGYTF. Written as DNA, the CDR3 is TGTGCCAGCAGTGATAGTACAGGGGGGGACTATGGCTACACCTTC.

CDR3 nucleotides: TGTGCCAGTAGTATAGCCCACAGGGGGGGTCAGCCCCAGCATTTT. This gives the protein CASSIAHRGGQPQHF. The chain is built from TRBV19 and TRBJ1-5; 8 bases agree with TRBD1. This CDR3 is built from 15 residues. With V trimmed by 1 base and J by 6 bases, 5 bases remained unmatched. CDR1 is LNHDA, CDR2 SQIVND, per germline (reference sequence).

This clone came up a few times. A junction end diverges from the germline sequence, so it may reflect a read error. The chain uses TRBV28 and TRBJ2-6; tentatively, D is TRBD1 (5 bases). This CDR3 is 17 amino acids long. Looked up from germline, CDR1 is MDHEN and CDR2 is SYDVKM. The CDR3 bases are TGTGCCAGCAGTACTCCCTACAGACCCTCTGGGGCCAACGGCCTGACTTTC. Protein product: CASSTPYRPSGANGLTF.

This chain joins TRBV9 and TRBJ1-1; 8 positions match TRBD1. The CDR3 consists of 15 residues. The trim removed 1 base at V and 4 bases at J, leaving 6 bases unmatched. Germline loops: CDR1 SGDLS, CDR2 YYNGEE. CDR3 in DNA: TGTGCCAGCAGCGTACAGGGGGCGGAGGGCACTGAAGCTTTCTTT. The encoded protein is CASSVQGAEGTEAFF. Using reference TRBV9 and TRBJ1-1 for the parts outside the CDR3, the full variable domain is DSGVTQTPKHLITATGQRVTLRCSPRSGDLSVYWYQQSLDQGLQFLIQYYNGEERAKGNILERFSAQQFPDLHSELNLSSLELGDSALYFCASSVQGAEGTEAFFGQGTRLTVV.

The CDR3 nucleotides read TGTGCCAGCAGCGTAGCTCCGGGACAGCAAGAGACCCAGTACTTC. As protein: CASSVAPGQQETQYF. The V gene is TRBV9, the J gene TRBJ2-7, with TRBD1 identical over 7 bases. The J call may be wrong; the DNA end is better matched by TRBJ2-5. Germline CDR1 reads SGDLS; CDR2 reads YYNGEE. This CDR3 has 15 amino acids.

CDR3 DNA sequence: TGTGCCAGCAGGTCTGGGGCGCGTAACCACGAGCAGTACTTC. Residues: CASRSGARNHEQYF. The J gene is TRBJ2-7, the V gene TRBV7-3; maybe TRBD1 (5 bases). The CDR3 consists of 14 residues. Looked up from germline, CDR1 is SGHTA and CDR2 is FQGTGA. Trimming shortened V by 6 bases and J by 5 bases, and 17 bases separated the two germline ends. Full variable domain (remainder filled in from reference TRBV7-3 and TRBJ2-7): GAGVSQTPSNKVTEKGKYVELRCDPISGHTALYWYRQSLGQGPEFLIYFQGTGAADDSGLPNDRFFAVRPEGSVSTLKIQRTERGDSAVYLCASRSGARNHEQYFGPGTRLTVT.